The source of this T cell receptor (beta chain) is a study of identical twins. Trimming pared 3 bases from V and 6 bases from J, leaving 12 bases between. Looked up from germline, CDR1 is MNHEY and CDR2 is SMNVEV (reference sequence). The CDR3 sequence is 13 residues long. Every donor was a healthy Caucasian. MiXCR, run by TCRdb on the 5' RACE reads, gives a single entry per CDR3 protein. The data show about 450,000 distinct CDR3 sequences, around a sixth seen once. This clonotype has more than one count but fewer than ten. This chain links TRBV27 with TRBJ2-7, with D maybe TRBD2 (6 bases). Sequencing input: naive T cells sorted from blood. The clonotype was recovered from a man aged 50-60 years in good health. CDR3 DNA: TGTGCCAGCAGTTTTGGAGGGTGGGGCGAGCAGTACTTC. It specifies CASSFGGWGEQYF.